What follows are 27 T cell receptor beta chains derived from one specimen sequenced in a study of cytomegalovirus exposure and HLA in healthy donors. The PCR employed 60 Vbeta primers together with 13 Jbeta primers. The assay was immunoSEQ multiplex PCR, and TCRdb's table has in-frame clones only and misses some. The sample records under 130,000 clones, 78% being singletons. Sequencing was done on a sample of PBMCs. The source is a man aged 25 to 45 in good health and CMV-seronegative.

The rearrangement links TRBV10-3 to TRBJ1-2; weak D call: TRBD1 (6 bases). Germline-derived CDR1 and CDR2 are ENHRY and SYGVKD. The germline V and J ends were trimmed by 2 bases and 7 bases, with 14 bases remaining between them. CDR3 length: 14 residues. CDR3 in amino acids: CAISETGRVGGYTF. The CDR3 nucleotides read TGTGCCATCAGTGAGACAGGGCGTGTCGGTGGCTACACCTTC.

The CDR3 protein is CASSLLAGGRSGELFF. As DNA, the CDR3 is TGTGCCAGCAGTTTATTGGCAGGGGGGCGGTCCGGGGAGCTGTTTTTT. The rearrangement joins TRBV27 to TRBJ2-2, with a weak D call TRBD1 (7 bases). The germline gives CDR1 MNHEY, CDR2 SMNVEV (reference sequence). The CDR3 contains 16 residues. The ends were cut back, 1 base at V and 6 bases at J, with 15 bases in the middle.

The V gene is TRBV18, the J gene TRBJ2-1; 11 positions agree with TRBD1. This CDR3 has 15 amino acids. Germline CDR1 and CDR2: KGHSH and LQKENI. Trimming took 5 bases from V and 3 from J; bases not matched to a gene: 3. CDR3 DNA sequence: TGTGCCAGCTCAACCGGGACAGGGGGCTACAATGAGCAGTTCTTC. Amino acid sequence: CASSTGTGGYNEQFF. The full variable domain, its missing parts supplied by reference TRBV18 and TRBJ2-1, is NAGVMQNPRHLVRRRGQEARLRCSPMKGHSHVYWYRQLPEEGLKFMVYLQKENIIDESGMPKERFSAEFPKEGPSILRIQQVVRGDSAAYFCASSTGTGGYNEQFFGPGTRLTVL.

CDR3 nucleotides: TGTGCCAGCAGCGTTTCTGACAGGGGCCACGAGCAGTACTTC. The encoded protein is CASSVSDRGHEQYF. This chain uses TRBV9 with TRBJ2-5; 8 nucleotides line up with TRBD1. Near its end, the DNA agrees better with TRBJ2-7, so the J call may be wrong. The CDR3 contains 14 residues. Germline-derived CDR1 and CDR2 are SGDLS and YYNGEE.

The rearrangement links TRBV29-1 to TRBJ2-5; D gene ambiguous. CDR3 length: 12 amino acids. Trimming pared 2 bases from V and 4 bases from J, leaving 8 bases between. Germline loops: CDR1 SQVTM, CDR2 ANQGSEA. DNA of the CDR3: TGCAGCGTTGAAACGCGCGGAGAGACCCAGTACTTC. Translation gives CSVETRGETQYF. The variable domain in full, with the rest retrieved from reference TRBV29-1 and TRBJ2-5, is SAVISQKPSRDICQRGTSLTIQCQVDSQVTMMFWYRQQPGQSLTLIATANQGSEATYESGFVIDKFPISRPNLTFSTLTVSNMSPEDSSIYLCSVETRGETQYFGPGTRLLVL.

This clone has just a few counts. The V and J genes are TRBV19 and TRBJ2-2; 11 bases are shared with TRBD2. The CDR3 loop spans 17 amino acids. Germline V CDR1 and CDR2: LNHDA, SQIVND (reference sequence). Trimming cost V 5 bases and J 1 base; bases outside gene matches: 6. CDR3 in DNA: TGTGCCAGTAGTCCGCGGACTAGCGGGTGGAACACCGGGGAGCTGTTTTTT. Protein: CASSPRTSGWNTGELFF.

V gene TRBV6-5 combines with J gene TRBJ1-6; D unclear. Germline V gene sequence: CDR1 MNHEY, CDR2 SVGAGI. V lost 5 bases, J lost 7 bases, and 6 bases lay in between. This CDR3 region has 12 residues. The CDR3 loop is CASSPLNSPLHF. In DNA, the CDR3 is TGTGCCAGCAGTCCACTAAATTCACCCCTCCACTTT.

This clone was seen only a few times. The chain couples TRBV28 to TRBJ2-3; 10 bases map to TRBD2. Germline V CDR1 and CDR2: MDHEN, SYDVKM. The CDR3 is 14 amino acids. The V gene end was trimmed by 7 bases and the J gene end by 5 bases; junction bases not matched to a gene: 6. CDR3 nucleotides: TGTGCCAGCAACCCCCAGCGGGAGGGAGATACGCAGTATTTT. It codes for CASNPQREGDTQYF.

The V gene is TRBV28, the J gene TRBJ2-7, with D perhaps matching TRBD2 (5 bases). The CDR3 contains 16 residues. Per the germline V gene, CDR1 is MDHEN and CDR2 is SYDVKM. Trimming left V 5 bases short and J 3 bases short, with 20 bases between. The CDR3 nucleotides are TGTGCCAGCAGTCCGGAATCGGTAGCGAGAAACTACGAGCAGTACTTC. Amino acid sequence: CASSPESVARNYEQYF.

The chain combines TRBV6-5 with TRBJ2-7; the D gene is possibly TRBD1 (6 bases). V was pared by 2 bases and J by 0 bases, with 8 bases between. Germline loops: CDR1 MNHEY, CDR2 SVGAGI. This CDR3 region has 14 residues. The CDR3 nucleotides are TGTGCCAGCAGTTACGAGACAGGCTCCTACGAGCAGTACTTC. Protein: CASSYETGSYEQYF.

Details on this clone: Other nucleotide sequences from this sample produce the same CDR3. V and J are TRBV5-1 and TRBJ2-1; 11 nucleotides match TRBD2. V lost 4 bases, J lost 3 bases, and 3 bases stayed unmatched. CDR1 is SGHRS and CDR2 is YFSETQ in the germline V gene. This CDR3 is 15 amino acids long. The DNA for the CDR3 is TGCGCCAGCAGCCCCGGGACTAGCGGCTACAATGAGCAGTTCTTC. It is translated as CASSPGTSGYNEQFF.

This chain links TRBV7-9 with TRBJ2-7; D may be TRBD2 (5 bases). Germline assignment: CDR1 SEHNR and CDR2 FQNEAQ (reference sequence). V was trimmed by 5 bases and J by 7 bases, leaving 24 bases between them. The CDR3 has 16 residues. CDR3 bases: TGTGCCAGCAGCCCTACGGAATTAGCGCCGATTGGTGAGCAGTACTTC. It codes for CASSPTELAPIGEQYF.

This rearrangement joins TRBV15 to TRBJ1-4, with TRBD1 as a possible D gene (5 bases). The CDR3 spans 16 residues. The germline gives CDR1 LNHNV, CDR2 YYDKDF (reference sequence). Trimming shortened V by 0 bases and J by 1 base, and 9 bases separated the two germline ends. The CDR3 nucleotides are TGTGCCACCAGCAGAGAGTTCGACAGAACTAATGAAAAACTGTTTTTT. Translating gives CATSREFDRTNEKLFF.

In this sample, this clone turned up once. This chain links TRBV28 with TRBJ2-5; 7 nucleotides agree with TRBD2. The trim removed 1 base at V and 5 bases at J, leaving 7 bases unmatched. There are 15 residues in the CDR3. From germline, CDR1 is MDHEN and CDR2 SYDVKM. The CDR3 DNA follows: TGTGCCAGCAGTTTATTAGCGGGTATCGCGGAGACCCAGTACTTC. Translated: CASSLLAGIAETQYF.

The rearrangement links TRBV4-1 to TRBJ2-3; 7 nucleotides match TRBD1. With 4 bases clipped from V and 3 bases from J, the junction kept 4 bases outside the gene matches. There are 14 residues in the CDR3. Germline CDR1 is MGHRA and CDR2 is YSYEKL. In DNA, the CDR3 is TGCGCCAGCAGCCGACAGGGTTTGACAGATACGCAGTATTTT. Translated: CASSRQGLTDTQYF.

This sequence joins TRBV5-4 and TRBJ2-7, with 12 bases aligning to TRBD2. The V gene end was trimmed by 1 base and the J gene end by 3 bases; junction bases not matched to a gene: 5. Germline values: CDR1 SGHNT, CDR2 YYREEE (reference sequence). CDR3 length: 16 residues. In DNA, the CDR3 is TGTGCCAGCAGCTTGAGGACTAGCGGGGTACACTACGAGCAGTACTTC. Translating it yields CASSLRTSGVHYEQYF.

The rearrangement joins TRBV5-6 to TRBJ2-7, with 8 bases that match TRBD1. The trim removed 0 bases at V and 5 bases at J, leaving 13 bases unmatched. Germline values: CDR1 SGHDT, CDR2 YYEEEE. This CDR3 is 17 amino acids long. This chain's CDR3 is CASSLGIRTGIVHEQYF. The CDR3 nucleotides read TGTGCCAGCAGCTTGGGAATACGGACAGGGATTGTCCACGAGCAGTACTTC.

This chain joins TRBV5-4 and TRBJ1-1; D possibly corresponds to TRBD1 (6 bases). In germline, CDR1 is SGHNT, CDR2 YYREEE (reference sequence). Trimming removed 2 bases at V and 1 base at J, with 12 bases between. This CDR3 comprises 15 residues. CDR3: CASSFSNRENTEAFF. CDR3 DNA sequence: TGTGCCAGCAGCTTTTCTAACAGGGAGAACACTGAAGCTTTCTTT.

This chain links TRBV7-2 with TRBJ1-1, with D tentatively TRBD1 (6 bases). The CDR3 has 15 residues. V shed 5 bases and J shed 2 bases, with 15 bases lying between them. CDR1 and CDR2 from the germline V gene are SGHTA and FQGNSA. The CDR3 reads CASSVTARGNTEAFF. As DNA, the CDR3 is TGTGCCAGCAGCGTAACGGCCAGGGGAAACACTGAAGCTTTCTTT.

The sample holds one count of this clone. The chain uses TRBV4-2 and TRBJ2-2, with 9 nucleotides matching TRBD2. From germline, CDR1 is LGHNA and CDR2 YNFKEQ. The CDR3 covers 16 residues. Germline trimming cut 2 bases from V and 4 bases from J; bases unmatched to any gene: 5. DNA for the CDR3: TGTGCCAGCAGCCAACCGGGGACTAGCTCCACCGGGGAGCTGTTTTTT. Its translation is CASSQPGTSSTGELFF.

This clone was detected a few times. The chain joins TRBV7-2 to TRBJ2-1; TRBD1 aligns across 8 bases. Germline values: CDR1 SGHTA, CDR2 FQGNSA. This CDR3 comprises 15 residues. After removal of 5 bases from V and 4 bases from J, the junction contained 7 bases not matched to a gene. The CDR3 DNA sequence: TGTGCCAGCAGCGGCCCCGGGACAGGATACAATGAGCAGTTCTTC. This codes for CASSGPGTGYNEQFF.

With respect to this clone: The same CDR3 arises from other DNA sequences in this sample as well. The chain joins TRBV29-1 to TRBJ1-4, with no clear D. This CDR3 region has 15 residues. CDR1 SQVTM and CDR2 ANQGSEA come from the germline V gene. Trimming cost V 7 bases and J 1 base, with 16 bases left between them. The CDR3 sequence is CSARTGWLTNEKLFF. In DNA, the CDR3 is TGCAGCGCCAGGACGGGGTGGTTAACTAATGAAAAACTGTTTTTT.

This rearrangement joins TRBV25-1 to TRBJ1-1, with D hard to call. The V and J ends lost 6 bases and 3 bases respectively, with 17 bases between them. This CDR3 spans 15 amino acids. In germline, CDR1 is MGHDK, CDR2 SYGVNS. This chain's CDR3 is CASRKSQAGYTEAFF. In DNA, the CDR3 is TGTGCCAGCAGGAAATCCCAGGCGGGGTACACTGAAGCTTTCTTT.

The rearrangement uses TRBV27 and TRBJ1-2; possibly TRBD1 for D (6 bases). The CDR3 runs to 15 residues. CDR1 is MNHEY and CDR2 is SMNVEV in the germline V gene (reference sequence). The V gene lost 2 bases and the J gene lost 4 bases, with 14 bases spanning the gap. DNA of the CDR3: TGTGCCAGCAGTTTAGTCGGGGGGCCAGCCTATGGCTACACCTTC. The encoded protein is CASSLVGGPAYGYTF.

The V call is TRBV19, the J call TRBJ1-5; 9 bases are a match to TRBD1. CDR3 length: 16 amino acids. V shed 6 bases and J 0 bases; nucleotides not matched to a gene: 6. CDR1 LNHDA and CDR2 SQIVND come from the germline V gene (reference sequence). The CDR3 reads CASRRDRVYSNQPQHF. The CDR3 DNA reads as TGTGCCAGTAGACGGGACAGGGTTTATAGCAATCAGCCCCAGCATTTT.

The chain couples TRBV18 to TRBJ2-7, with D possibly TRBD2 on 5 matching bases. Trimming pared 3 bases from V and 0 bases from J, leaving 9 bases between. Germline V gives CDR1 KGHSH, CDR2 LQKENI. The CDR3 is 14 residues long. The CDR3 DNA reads TGTGCCAGCTCACCTGCCCGGGGCTCCTACGAGCAGTACTTC. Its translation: CASSPARGSYEQYF.

The CDR3 is CASSLGLAPDTQYF. The CDR3 nucleotides are TGCGCCAGCAGCTTGGGATTAGCCCCAGATACGCAGTATTTT. J is TRBJ2-3 and V is TRBV5-1; D is uncertain. Germline V lookup: CDR1 SGHRS, CDR2 YFSETQ. Trimming removed 0 bases from V and 4 bases from J, with 9 bases in between. This CDR3 has 14 amino acids.